Presented here are 16 T cell receptor beta chains from one specimen sequenced in a study of neurological immune-mediated disorders. TCRdb re-derived calls from the 5' RACE reads in MiXCR, one entry per CDR3 protein. The sample holds 35,000 or so distinct CDR3 sequences, roughly 15% seen once. The sample was PBMCs. These receptors were collected from a woman in her 50s with HTLV-1-associated myelopathy (HAM/TSP).

This clonotype was seen a single time. This may be a read error, as it is one base from a much larger clone. The chain employs TRBV20-1 and TRBJ2-1; a possible D gene is TRBD2 (5 bases). CDR1 is DFQATT and CDR2 is SNEGSKA in the germline V gene (reference sequence). CDR3 length: 13 amino acids. The CDR3 region has the DNA TGCAGTGCTAGAGAGGGTCTAGCAAATGAGAAGTTCTTC. Protein sequence: CSAREGLANEKFF.

This clonotype was recorded many times. J is TRBJ2-7 and V is TRBV3-1; D gene ambiguous. The germline V gene encodes CDR1 LGHDT and CDR2 YNNKEL (reference sequence). This CDR3 is built from 16 residues. The ends were cut back, 0 bases at V and 3 bases at J, with 15 bases in the middle. The CDR3 DNA reads as TGTGCCAGCAGCCAAGACGTGACGAACCCCCTCTACGAGCAGTACTTC. Its translation is CASSQDVTNPLYEQYF.

This clonotype has a count of ten or more. The rearrangement links TRBV27 to TRBJ1-2; TRBD1 aligns across 8 bases. The germline V gene has CDR1 MNHEY and CDR2 SMNVEV (reference sequence). The V and J ends lost 4 bases and 3 bases, in that order; junction bases with no gene match: 7. This CDR3 spans 15 amino acids. DNA of the CDR3: TGTGCCAGCAGTTCTGGACAGGGAGGTCACTATGGCTACACCTTC. Translating gives CASSSGQGGHYGYTF.

In this sample, this clonotype turned up many times. The gene calls are TRBV6-5 and TRBJ2-7; D gene ambiguous. Germline V gene sequence: CDR1 MNHEY, CDR2 SVGAGI. The CDR3 loop spans 12 amino acids. V was clipped by 2 bases and J by 7 bases, with 9 bases between them. The CDR3: CASSYKGMEQYF. As DNA, the CDR3 is TGTGCCAGCAGTTACAAGGGTATGGAGCAGTACTTC.

This chain joins TRBV28 and TRBJ2-3, with D possibly being TRBD1 (6 bases). The CDR3 spans 15 residues. With 3 bases removed from V and 5 bases from J, the gap between germline ends came to 15 bases. Germline CDR1 reads MDHEN; CDR2 reads SYDVKM. The CDR3 spells CASSFSGDPGDTQYF. DNA for the CDR3: TGTGCCAGCAGTTTTTCAGGGGACCCCGGAGATACGCAGTATTTT.

This clonotype showed up many times. The chain is built from TRBV20-1 and TRBJ2-7; no reliable D call. The germline V gene encodes CDR1 DFQATT and CDR2 SNEGSKA (reference sequence). Trimming shortened V by 3 bases and J by 2 bases, and 20 bases separated the two germline ends. CDR3 length: 16 residues. The DNA for the CDR3 is TGCAGTGCTAGCGGGCTAATCGGTACAAGGGCCTACGAGCAGTACTTC. This encodes CSASGLIGTRAYEQYF.

This clonotype was counted ten times or more. The chain joins TRBV29-1 to TRBJ1-1; D remains ambiguous. V lost 7 bases to trimming and J lost 0 bases, with 6 bases between them. The CDR3 totals 11 residues. Germline CDR1 and CDR2: SQVTM and ANQGSEA. The CDR3 bases are TGCAGCGGCGGTGTGAACACTGAAGCTTTCTTT. Translation: CSGGVNTEAFF. The variable domain in full, with the rest retrieved from reference TRBV29-1 and TRBJ1-1, is SAVISQKPSRDICQRGTSLTIQCQVDSQVTMMFWYRQQPGQSLTLIATANQGSEATYESGFVIDKFPISRPNLTFSTLTVSNMSPEDSSIYLCSGGVNTEAFFGQGTRLTVV.

In its sample, this clonotype was seen many times. The chain links TRBV7-2 to TRBJ1-4; D is undetermined. Germline lookup yields CDR1 SGHTA and CDR2 FQGNSA. The length of the CDR3 is 11 residues. V shed 6 bases and J shed 15 bases, with 14 bases lying between them. CDR3 DNA: TGTGCCAGCAGAGGTATTGGGAGGGTGTTTTTT. Amino acid sequence: CASRGIGRVFF.

This clonotype was counted at least ten times. The genes are TRBV7-9 and TRBJ1-4; D ambiguous. The germline CDR1 and CDR2 sequences are SEHNR and FQNEAQ (reference sequence). The CDR3 extends over 12 amino acids. V lost 3 bases and J lost 8, with 7 bases in between. The CDR3 spells CASSFVGEKLFF. For the CDR3, the DNA is TGTGCCAGCAGCTTCGTAGGGGAAAAACTGTTTTTT.

The rearrangement links TRBV5-1 to TRBJ2-5, with no clear D. Per germline, CDR1 SGHRS and CDR2 YFSETQ. The CDR3 loop spans 14 amino acids. The germline V and J ends were trimmed by 4 bases and 5 bases, with 15 bases remaining between them. CDR3 amino acids: CASSRKIPIETQYF. CDR3 coding DNA: TGCGCCAGCAGCCGAAAAATTCCAATCGAGACCCAGTACTTC.

The sample holds many counts of this clonotype. The chain joins TRBV20-1 to TRBJ1-2, with 8 bases lining up with TRBD1. V lost 6 bases and J lost 0; bases outside the gene matches: 6. Germline V CDR1 and CDR2: DFQATT, SNEGSKA (reference sequence). The CDR3 has 14 residues. In DNA, the CDR3 is TGCAGTGCCCCCCCGACAGGGGCTAACTATGGCTACACCTTC. This sequence encodes CSAPPTGANYGYTF.

Relative to its sample, this clonotype is medium-sized. The chain has TRBV10-3 and TRBJ2-2; 11 nucleotides match TRBD1. Germline V lookup: CDR1 ENHRY, CDR2 SYGVKD. J was trimmed by 4 bases and V by 2 bases; bases with no gene match: 6. This CDR3 is 17 amino acids long. The CDR3 region has the DNA TGTGCCATCAGTGAGATCCCAGGGACAGGGGGCACCGGGGAGCTGTTTTTT. Encoded protein: CAISEIPGTGGTGELFF.

This clonotype was counted many times. This chain links TRBV6-2 or TRBV6-3 with TRBJ2-3; 7 nucleotides line up with TRBD1. Germline CDR1 reads MNHEY; CDR2 reads SVGEGT. V shed 2 bases, J shed 4 bases, and the junction held 0 bases outside the gene matches. CDR3 size: 13 residues. CDR3 loop: CASSYQGADTQYF. The DNA for the CDR3 is TGTGCCAGCAGTTACCAGGGGGCAGATACGCAGTATTTT.

In its sample, this clonotype was seen many times. The gene calls are TRBV20-1 and TRBJ2-1, with 14 nucleotides matching TRBD2. This CDR3 has 22 residues. Germline CDR1 is DFQATT and CDR2 is SNEGSKA (reference sequence). V was clipped by 0 bases and J by 2 bases; unmatched bases: 18. The chain's CDR3 is CSARDVSFGLAGGLHPYNEQFF. The CDR3 DNA follows: TGCAGTGCTAGAGATGTCTCTTTCGGACTAGCGGGGGGCCTCCACCCCTACAATGAGCAGTTCTTC.

With respect to this clonotype: A clone one base away is much larger, so this may be a read error. The V and J genes are TRBV11-1 and TRBJ1-1, with D maybe TRBD1 (5 bases). Per the germline V gene, CDR1 is SGHAT and CDR2 is FQDESV (reference sequence). This CDR3 spans 14 amino acids. The CDR3 nucleotides are TGTGACAGCAGCTTAGGAGGGACGGGCACTGAAGCTTTCTTT. This encodes CDSSLGGTGTEAFF.

This clonotype was recorded at least ten times. The chain couples TRBV27 to TRBJ2-2; weak D call: TRBD1 (6 bases). The germline CDR1 and CDR2 sequences are MNHEY and SMNVEV (reference sequence). CDR3 length equals 15 residues. V shed 6 bases and J shed 2 bases, with 13 bases lying between them. This chain's CDR3 is CASSQGRSNTGELFF. For the CDR3, the DNA is TGTGCCAGCAGCCAGGGGCGGTCTAACACCGGGGAGCTGTTTTTT.